A single T cell receptor (beta chain) is shown here with its context. V dropped 1 base and J dropped 5; count of bases not matched to a gene: 4. The CDR3 length is 14 residues. Germline loops: CDR1 MGHRA, CDR2 YSYEKL. The data originate from a study of blood T cell repertoires in COVID-19. Here immunoSEQ multiplex PCR was the method, and the copy in TCRdb shows in-frame clones only, minus some. The data contain under 200,000 clones, about 83% of them singletons. The specimen sequenced was peripheral blood. The V call is TRBV4-1, the J call TRBJ2-7; 8 nucleotides line up with TRBD1. This receptor was taken from a man in his forties who had recovered from COVID-19. CDR3 protein: CASSQGAGGDEQYF. DNA for the CDR3: TGCGCCAGCAGCCAAGGGGCAGGGGGCGACGAGCAGTACTTC.